The 17 T cell receptor beta chains given below trace back to one sample, sequenced in a study of regulatory T cells in long-lasting Graves disease. The time point denotes: newly diagnosed GD, antithyroid drugs for less than 3 months. The TCR library was made from RNA that had been extracted from PBMCs in TRIzol. Construction of TCR beta libraries relied on iRepertoire HTBI primers and on Arm-PCR targeting CDR3 regions. TCRdb re-called the multiplex PCR reads with MiXCR, one entry per CDR3 protein. The sample consists of hundreds of thousands of distinct CDR3 sequences, 16% of them appearing once. The data also belong to a second study, concerning T cells in Graves' hyperthyroidism and ophthalmopathy.

The material sequenced was peripheral blood mononuclear cells (PBMCs), taken at new diagnosis, from a patient treated with antithyroid drugs. These receptors were obtained from a man in his forties with Graves disease.

In this sample, this clonotype turned up many times. This chain uses TRBV20-1 with TRBJ2-3; 7 positions agree with TRBD2. CDR1 DFQATT and CDR2 SNEGSKA come from the germline V gene (reference sequence). This CDR3 is built from 17 residues. Unmatched junction bases numbered 15, after V lost 6 bases and J lost 0 bases. The CDR3 DNA is TGCAGTGCACTTGAACCGGGACTACTCCCTAGCACAGATACGCAGTATTTT. As protein: CSALEPGLLPSTDTQYF.

This clonotype was picked up many times. This sequence joins TRBV6-1 and TRBJ1-1, with D perhaps TRBD1 (6 bases). The length of the CDR3 is 14 residues. CDR1 MNHNS and CDR2 SASEGT come from the germline V gene. V lost 8 bases and J 1 base, leaving 14 bases between the germline ends. Written as DNA, the CDR3 is TGTGCCAGCGCGGGGGGGCTTACGAACACTGAAGCTTTCTTT. This codes for CASAGGLTNTEAFF.

The genes are TRBV7-3 and TRBJ2-5, with a tentative D call TRBD1 (8 bases). The CDR3 is made up of 14 amino acids. The germline V and J ends were trimmed by 5 bases and 5 bases, with 15 bases remaining between them. CDR1 and CDR2 (germline): SGHTA, FQGTGA. The CDR3 sequence: CASSPIQGGETQYF. The CDR3 DNA sequence: TGTGCCAGCAGCCCAATACAGGGGGGGGAGACCCAGTACTTC.

This clonotype was seen repeatedly, ten times or more. This CDR3 reads CASSVASLAGETQYF. The CDR3 DNA reads as TGTGCCAGCAGCGTAGCTTCTCTAGCGGGGGAGACCCAGTACTTC. The chain has TRBV9 and TRBJ2-5; 9 nucleotides match TRBD2. V lost 0 bases and J lost 5; bases outside the gene matches: 5. CDR1 is SGDLS, CDR2 YYNGEE, per germline. The CDR3 has 15 amino acids.

This clonotype showed up many times. The chain recombines TRBV12-3 or TRBV12-4 with TRBJ1-2; perhaps TRBD1 as D (5 bases). CDR3 size: 14 residues. The V end lost 3 bases, the J end lost 2 bases, and 10 bases lay between the germline ends. CDR3 DNA: TGTGCCAGCAGTTTTAACTCAGGGAACTATGGCTACACCTTC. Amino acids: CASSFNSGNYGYTF.

CDR3 bases: TGCGCCAGCAGCCAAGAACCCTGGACAGGGGGTTGGACTGAGCAGTTCTTC. It codes for CASSQEPWTGGWTEQFF. V gene TRBV4-3 combines with J gene TRBJ2-1; 10 positions match TRBD1. The trim removed 0 bases at V and 9 bases at J, leaving 11 bases unmatched. The CDR3 consists of 17 residues. Germline assignment: CDR1 LGHNA and CDR2 YSLEER.

This clonotype has ten or more counts. The genes are TRBV3-1 and TRBJ2-5, with 9 positions matching TRBD1. Losses at the gene ends were 4 bases for V and 3 bases for J; bases not matched to a gene: 3. This CDR3 has 14 residues. CDR1 and CDR2 (germline): LGHDT, YNNKEL (reference sequence). CDR3 bases: TGTGCCAGCAGCCCCCGGGACAGGGAAGAGACCCAGTACTTC. Amino acids: CASSPRDREETQYF.

This clonotype was detected a few times. This chain uses TRBV28 with TRBJ1-5; D unclear. Germline CDR1 is MDHEN and CDR2 is SYDVKM. Trimming took off 1 base at V and 0 bases at J, with 13 bases between the two ends. The CDR3 has 17 amino acids. CDR3 loop: CASSLSSLSYSNQPQHF. The CDR3 nucleotides are TGTGCCAGCAGTTTATCATCTCTTTCGTATAGCAATCAGCCCCAGCATTTT.

This clonotype was recorded many times. The J gene is TRBJ2-7, the V gene TRBV7-2, with 9 bases that match TRBD1. The V gene's germline CDR1 is SGHTA and CDR2 FQGNSA. V lost 4 bases and J lost 6; bases outside the gene matches: 4. CDR3 length: 13 residues. CDR3: CASSWDRVAEQYF. CDR3 nucleotide sequence: TGTGCCAGCAGCTGGGACAGGGTGGCCGAGCAGTACTTC.

The chain is built from TRBV6-1 and TRBJ2-1; the match to TRBD1 covers 7 bases. This CDR3 is 14 amino acids long. J was trimmed by 6 bases and V by 4 bases; bases with no gene match: 6. Germline CDR1 is MNHNS and CDR2 is SASEGT. CDR3: CASSGQGGGNEQFF. In DNA, the CDR3 is TGTGCCAGCAGTGGACAGGGCGGAGGCAATGAGCAGTTCTTC.

The table lists this clonotype with a few counts. The V and J genes are TRBV7-8 and TRBJ1-1, with 9 nucleotides matching TRBD1. V dropped 6 bases and J dropped 0; count of bases not matched to a gene: 23. Per the germline V gene, CDR1 is SGHVS and CDR2 is FQNEAQ. The CDR3 covers 21 residues. The CDR3 spells CASSTYRDRVWSAGMNTEAFF. In DNA, the CDR3 is TGTGCCAGCAGTACCTACCGGGACAGGGTTTGGTCTGCTGGGATGAACACTGAAGCTTTCTTT.

In this sample, this clonotype turned up many times. J is TRBJ2-5 and V is TRBV29-1; possible D gene TRBD2, 6 bases. Germline loops: CDR1 SQVTM, CDR2 ANQGSEA. CDR3 length: 12 residues. V lost 6 bases to trimming and J lost 9 bases, with 17 bases between them. CDR3 region: CSVGGTIMAQYF. In nucleotides, the CDR3 is TGCAGCGTCGGGGGAACTATAATGGCCCAGTACTTC.

The chain carries TRBV5-1 and TRBJ2-5, with D hard to call. Trimming took 4 bases from V and 5 from J, leaving 15 bases between them. In germline, CDR1 is SGHRS, CDR2 YFSETQ. The CDR3 has 14 amino acids. For the CDR3, the DNA is TGCGCCAGCAGCCCACCTATGATCGCGGAGACCCAGTACTTC. Residues: CASSPPMIAETQYF.

Ten or more counts support this clonotype. The CDR3 sequence: CASSSPTRGDEQYF. The CDR3, as DNA: TGTGCCAGCAGTTCGCCGACCCGGGGCGACGAGCAGTACTTC. V gene TRBV27 combines with J gene TRBJ2-7, with D possibly called TRBD1 or TRBD2 (5 bases each). The germline V and J ends were trimmed by 4 bases and 5 bases, with 15 bases remaining between them. Germline lookup yields CDR1 MNHEY and CDR2 SMNVEV (reference sequence). CDR3 length equals 14 residues.

At least ten counts were recorded for this clonotype. This chain joins TRBV20-1 and TRBJ1-5, with TRBD1 identical over 9 bases. Per germline, CDR1 DFQATT and CDR2 SNEGSKA (reference sequence). The CDR3 contains 14 residues. With 4 bases clipped from V and 2 bases from J, the junction kept 3 bases outside the gene matches. CDR3 bases: TGCAGTGCTACCCGGGACAGGGGCAATCAGCCCCAGCATTTT. It specifies CSATRDRGNQPQHF.

This clonotype has at least ten counts. The rearrangement joins TRBV10-2 to TRBJ1-2; 9 bases align to TRBD1. The trim removed 8 bases at V and 4 bases at J, leaving 8 bases unmatched. CDR3 size: 14 residues. Germline CDR1 WSHSY, CDR2 SAAADI. The CDR3 loop reads CASGWDRVGYGYTF. The DNA for the CDR3 is TGCGCCAGCGGCTGGGACAGGGTAGGCTATGGCTACACCTTC.

Ten or more counts support this clonotype. CDR3 amino acids: CASILNTGGDTQYF. CDR3 DNA: TGTGCCAGCATCCTTAATACGGGGGGAGATACGCAGTATTTT. The chain couples TRBV28 to TRBJ2-3, with 7 positions matching TRBD2. After removal of 7 bases from V and 5 bases from J, the junction contained 9 bases not matched to a gene. Germline CDR1 and CDR2: MDHEN and SYDVKM. The CDR3 contains 14 residues. Full variable domain (missing parts from reference TRBV28 and TRBJ2-3): DVKVTQSSRYLVKRTGEKVFLECVQDMDHENMFWYRQDPGLGLRLIYFSYDVKMKEKGDIPEGYSVSREKKERFSLILESASTNQTSMYLCASILNTGGDTQYFGPGTRLTVL.